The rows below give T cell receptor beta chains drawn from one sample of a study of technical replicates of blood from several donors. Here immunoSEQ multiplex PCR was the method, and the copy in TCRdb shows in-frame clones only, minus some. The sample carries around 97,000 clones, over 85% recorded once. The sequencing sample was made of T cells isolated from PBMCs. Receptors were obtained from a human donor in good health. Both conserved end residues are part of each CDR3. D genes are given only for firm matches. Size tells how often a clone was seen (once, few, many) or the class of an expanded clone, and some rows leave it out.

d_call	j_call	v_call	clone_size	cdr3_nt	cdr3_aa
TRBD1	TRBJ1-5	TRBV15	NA	TGTGCCACCAGCAGCGACGGACAGGGGTGGCAGCCCCAGCATTTT	CATSSDGQGWQPQHF
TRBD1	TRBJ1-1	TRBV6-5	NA	TGTGCCAGCAGAAGGGACAGGGGACTGAACACTGAAGCTTTCTTT	CASRRDRGLNTEAFF
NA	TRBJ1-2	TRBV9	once	TGTGCCAGCAGCGTAGTTCCGGGGTCGGACTATGGCTACACCTTC	CASSVVPGSDYGYTF
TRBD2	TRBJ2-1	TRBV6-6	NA	TGTGCCAGCAGTGGAACTAGCGGGAGTCTTTATGAGCAGTTCTTC	CASSGTSGSLYEQFF
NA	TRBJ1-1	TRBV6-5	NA	TGTGCCAGCAGTTACTCTGAAGGGGACACTGAAGCTTTCTTT	CASSYSEGDTEAFF
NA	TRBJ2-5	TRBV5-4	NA	TGTGCCAGCAGCTTTTACACGGGGGAGACCCAGTACTTC	CASSFYTGETQYF
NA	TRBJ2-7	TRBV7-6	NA	TGTGCCAGCAGCTTAGGGCCGAACTACGAGCAGTACTTC	CASSLGPNYEQYF
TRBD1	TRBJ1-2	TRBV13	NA	TGTGCCAGCATTGGAGGGGGCGTTACTGGCTACACCTTC	CASIGGGVTGYTF
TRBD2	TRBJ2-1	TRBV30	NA	TGTGCCTGGAGTGCTAGCGGAGCTTACAATGAGCAGTTCTTC	CAWSASGAYNEQFF
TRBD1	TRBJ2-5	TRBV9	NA	TGTGCCAGCAGTCACTCTATACAGGGGGAAGAGACCCAGTACTTC	CASSHSIQGEETQYF
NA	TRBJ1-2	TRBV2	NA	TGTGCCAGCACAGGGAGGGAAAACTATGGCTACACCTTC	CASTGRENYGYTF
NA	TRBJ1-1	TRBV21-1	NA	TGTGCCAGCAGCAAAGGACAGGGGGCGTTGAACACTGAAGCTTTCTTT	CASSKGQGALNTEAFF
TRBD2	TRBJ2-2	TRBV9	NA	TGTGCCAGCAGCGGCGGGGGGTACGGGGAGCTGTTTTTT	CASSGGGYGELFF
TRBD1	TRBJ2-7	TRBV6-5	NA	TGTGCCAGCAGTTACTCGATCGGGACAGCCTCCTACGAGCAGTACTTC	CASSYSIGTASYEQYF
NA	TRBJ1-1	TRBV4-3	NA	TGCGCCAGCAGCCACCGCCTAAGGGGTGGGGAAGCTTTCTTT	CASSHRLRGGEAFF
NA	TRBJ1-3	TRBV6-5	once	TGTGCCAGCAGACTGCAGGTCCCTGGAAACACCATATATTTT	CASRLQVPGNTIYF
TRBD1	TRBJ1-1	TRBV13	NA	TGTGCCAGCAGCCTCACGGGAGAAGGACAGGACACTGAAGCTTTCTTT	CASSLTGEGQDTEAFF
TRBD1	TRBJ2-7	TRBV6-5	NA	TGTGCCAGCAGTTACGACAGGGATCTCTCCTACGAGCAGTACTTC	CASSYDRDLSYEQYF
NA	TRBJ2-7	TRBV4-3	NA	TGCGCCAGCAGCCCTTTTGAACGAGGATCCTACGAGCAGTACTTC	CASSPFERGSYEQYF
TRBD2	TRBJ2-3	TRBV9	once	TGTGCCAGCAGCGTGTTTCAAGCGGGAGGAACAGATACGCAGTATTTT	CASSVFQAGGTDTQYF
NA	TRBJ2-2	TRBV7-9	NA	TGTGCCAGCAGCTCCCCAACAGGCTTCGCGAACACCGGGGAGCTGTTTTTT	CASSSPTGFANTGELFF
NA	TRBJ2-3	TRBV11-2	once	TGTGCCAGCAGCTTAACAGGCGGCACAGATACGCAGTATTTT	CASSLTGGTDTQYF
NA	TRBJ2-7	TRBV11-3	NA	TGTGCCAGCAGCTCTAGGGAGTCGGGCGAGCAGTACTTC	CASSSRESGEQYF
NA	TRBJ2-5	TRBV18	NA	TGTGCCAGCTCACCGGGACAACAAGAGACCCAGTACTTC	CASSPGQQETQYF
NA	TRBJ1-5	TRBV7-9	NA	TGTGCCAGCAGCCAGGGCAATCAGCCCCAGCATTTT	CASSQGNQPQHF
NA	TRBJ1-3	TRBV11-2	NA	TGTGCCAGCAGCTTTAATAGGGGGTCCCGCGGAAACACCATATATTTT	CASSFNRGSRGNTIYF
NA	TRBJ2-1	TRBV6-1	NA	TGTGCCAGCAGTCAACTAGCCAATGAGCAGTTCTTC	CASSQLANEQFF
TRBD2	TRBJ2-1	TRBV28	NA	TGTGCCAGCAGCCCGATCGGGGGGAAATCGTACAATGAGCAGTTCTTC	CASSPIGGKSYNEQFF
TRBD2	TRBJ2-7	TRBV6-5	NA	TGTGCCAGCAGCCGCGGACTAGCGGGAGTGTACGAGCAGTACTTC	CASSRGLAGVYEQYF
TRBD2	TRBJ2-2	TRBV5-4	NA	TGTGCCAGCAGCTACGCCCTAGCGGAGGTCACCGGGGAGCTGTTTTTT	CASSYALAEVTGELFF
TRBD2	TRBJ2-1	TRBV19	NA	TGTGCCAGTAGTATAGGCGGGAGGGGGGCAGATGAGCAGTTCTTC	CASSIGGRGADEQFF
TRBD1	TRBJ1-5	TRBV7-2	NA	TGTGCCAGCAGCATACGAGGACAGGGTGGCCAGCCCCAGCATTTT	CASSIRGQGGQPQHF
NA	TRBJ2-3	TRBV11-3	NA	TGTGCCAGCAGCTTGAGAGATACGCAGTATTTT	CASSLRDTQYF
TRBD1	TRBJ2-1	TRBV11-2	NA	TGTGCCAGCAGCTTAGGGACAGGAGTATACAATGAGCAGTTCTTC	CASSLGTGVYNEQFF
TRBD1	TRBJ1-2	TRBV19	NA	TGTGCCAGTACCCTTAACGGCCGGGACAGTGATCTTGGCTACACCTTC	CASTLNGRDSDLGYTF
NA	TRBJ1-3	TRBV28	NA	TGTGCCAGCAGTGGGGGGGTTCTCTCTGGAAACACCATATATTTT	CASSGGVLSGNTIYF
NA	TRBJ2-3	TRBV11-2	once	TGTGCCAGCAGCGTCGGAACTACAGGGATGAGCACAGATACGCAGTATTTT	CASSVGTTGMSTDTQYF
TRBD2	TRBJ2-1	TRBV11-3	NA	TGTGCCAGCAGCTTTAGCGGGGGGGAGAATGAGCAGTTCTTC	CASSFSGGENEQFF
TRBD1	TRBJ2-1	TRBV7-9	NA	TGTGCCAGCAGTGCCGGGACAGGGGTGGGCGAGCAGTTCTTC	CASSAGTGVGEQFF
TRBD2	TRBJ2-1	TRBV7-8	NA	TGTGCCAGCATCCTCATGTGGGGGGGATACAATGAGCAGTTCTTC	CASILMWGGYNEQFF
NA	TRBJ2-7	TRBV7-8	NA	TGTGCCAGCGGAATGTCGGGGAGAGACTCCTACGAGCAGTACTTC	CASGMSGRDSYEQYF